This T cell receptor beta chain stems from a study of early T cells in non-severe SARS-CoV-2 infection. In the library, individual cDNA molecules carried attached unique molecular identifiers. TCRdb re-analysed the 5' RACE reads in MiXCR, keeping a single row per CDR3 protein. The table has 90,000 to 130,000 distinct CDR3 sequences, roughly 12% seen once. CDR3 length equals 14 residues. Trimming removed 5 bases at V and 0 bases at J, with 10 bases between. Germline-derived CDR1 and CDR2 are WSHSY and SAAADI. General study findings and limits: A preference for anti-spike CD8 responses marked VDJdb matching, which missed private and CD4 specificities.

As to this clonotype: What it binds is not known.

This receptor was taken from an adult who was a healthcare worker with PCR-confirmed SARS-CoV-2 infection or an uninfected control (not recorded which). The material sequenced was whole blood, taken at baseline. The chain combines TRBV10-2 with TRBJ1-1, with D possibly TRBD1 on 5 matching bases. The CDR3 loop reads CASSKGPMNTEAFF. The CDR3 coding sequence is TGCGCCAGCAGTAAGGGACCGATGAACACTGAAGCTTTCTTT.